This T cell receptor beta chain appears in the sequencing data of a study of blood T cells in healthy people across ages (dated by TCRdb to between 2014 and 2017). Turning to the overall study: In model experiments, roughly one uniquely barcoded TCR beta cDNA molecule per two T cells was captured by template switching. The study measured age-related changes in TCR beta repertoire diversity using deep sequencing normalized with unique cDNA molecular identifiers. The donors were split into four age groups: young (average around 16 years), middle-aged (about 40), aged (more than 55) and long-lived (more than 80). Donors of different ages were randomly distributed across sequencing lanes to avoid experimental bias. Using the same blood draw, the study looked at two additional independent replicas of 1 million unique cDNA reads for two donors, one aged 18 to 29 and the other aged 80 or older. General findings and caveats noted by the study authors: As age increased, observed TCR beta diversity per million T cells dropped in a roughly linear way, and a significant reduction was already evident by age about 40. Bulk unsorted PBMC profiling prevented conclusive comparison of naive and antigen-experienced compartments. Observed TCR beta diversity correlated strongly with the percentage of naive T cells measured by flow cytometry. Estimates of total diversity based on one million sequenced T cells were regarded as lower bounds and as underestimates. The CMV infection status of donors was not known, potentially confounding age-related changes in expanded clonotypes. Compared with the aged group, more naive CD4+ T cells, fewer expanded clones and increased TCR diversity were shown by the long-lived group, suggesting age selection.

The germline V gene encodes CDR1 SGHRS and CDR2 YFSETQ. The CDR3 goes from the cysteine to the phenylalanine over 16 residues. Here the CDR3 DNA is all that survives: 48 bases in frame from base 1. Germline trimming: 3 bases from V, 3 bases from J; junction bases outside gene matches: 9. Library preparation used 5' RACE. The sequencer was an Illumina HiSeq 2500. A second PCR of about 7 to 12 cycles was run with a J-beta primer mix and a sample-barcoded 5' primer. A template-switch 5' adaptor carrying 12 random nucleotides introduced a unique molecular identifier onto each TCR beta cDNA molecule. Each sample yielded at least 3 million CDR3-containing paired-end reads. First-strand cDNA was synthesized from all RNA with the Mint cDNA synthesis kit, primed by a TRBC-specific oligonucleotide. Following uracil-DNA glycosylase treatment, a first 18-cycle PCR with universal primers M1SS and BC2_uni_R was performed on all cDNA. The paper's data handling went like this. For normalization, 1 million high-quality reads, each with a distinct molecular identifier, were randomly selected from each sample. Reads with shared molecular identifiers were discarded instead of being binned into consensus sequences. CDR3 identification, clonotype clustering and error correction used MiTCR with a Q25 quality threshold and the strictest error-elimination algorithm. A nonparametric unseen species model using Euler transformation provided a lower-bound estimate of total TCR beta diversity. TCRdb passed the public sequencing reads through fastp at Q25 and MiXCR, retaining productive beta sequences. Records with the same CDR3 protein are collapsed into one entry carrying the most frequent genes and DNA. The authors' filters were not applied to this entry. This sample holds roughly 1,800,000 distinct CDR3 sequences; less than 50% were observed only once. The ten largest make up over 2% of the sample.

The approximately 39 donors, aged about 6 to 95 years, were systemically healthy Caucasian individuals from Russia. Each donor gave ten milliliters of peripheral blood, collected into EDTA-treated Vacutainer tubes. Ficoll-Paque density-gradient centrifugation was used to isolate PBMCs, with at least 7 million per sample. Total RNA was extracted from PBMCs with Trizol reagent, with at least 6 micrograms obtained per sample. The percentages of naive CD45RAhigh/CD27high T cells were determined by flow cytometry on a PBMC aliquot from every donor. Remarks on this clonotype: Its recognized antigen is unknown. No clone much larger than this one lies a single base away; base qualities are absent.

This sequence originates from a woman between 40 and 50 years old in good health. Sequencing input: blood. In this chain, TRBV5-1 is recombined with TRBJ2-3; 8 junctional bases match TRBD1. The CDR3 is CASSSRTGRETDTQYF. The DNA sequence is given as TGCGCCAGCAGCTCGAGGACAGGGAGAGAGACAGATACGCAGTATTTT. With the rest looked up from the reference TRBV5-1 and TRBJ2-3 genes rather than sequenced, the full variable domain is KAGVTQTPRYLIKTRGQQVTLSCSPISGHRSVSWYQQTPGQGLQFLFEYFSETQRNKGNFPGRFSGRQFSNSRSEMNVSTLELGDSALYLCASSSRTGRETDTQYFGPGTRLTVL.